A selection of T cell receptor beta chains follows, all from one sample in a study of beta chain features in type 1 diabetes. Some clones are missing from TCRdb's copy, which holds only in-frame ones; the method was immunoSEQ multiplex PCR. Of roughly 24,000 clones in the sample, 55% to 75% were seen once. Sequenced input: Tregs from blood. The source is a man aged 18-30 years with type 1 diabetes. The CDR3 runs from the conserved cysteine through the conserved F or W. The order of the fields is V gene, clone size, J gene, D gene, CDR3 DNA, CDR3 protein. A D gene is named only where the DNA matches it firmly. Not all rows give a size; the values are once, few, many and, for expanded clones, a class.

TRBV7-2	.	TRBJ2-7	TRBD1	TGTGCCAGCAGCTTCAGGACAGGGGATACCTACGAGCAGTACTTC	CASSFRTGDTYEQYF
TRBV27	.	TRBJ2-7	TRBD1	TGTGCCAGCAGTCTCCGGGACAGAGACTACGAGCAGTACTTC	CASSLRDRDYEQYF
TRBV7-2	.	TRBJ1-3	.	TGTGCCAGCAGCTTTTGGGCTGGGCCCCAAGGAGGAGACACCATATATTTT	CASSFWAGPQGGDTIYF
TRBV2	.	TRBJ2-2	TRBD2	TGTGCCAGCAGTGAGTTAGGCGGGAGCCACACCGGGGAGCTGTTTTTT	CASSELGGSHTGELFF
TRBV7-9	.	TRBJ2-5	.	TGTGCCAGCAGCTTAACACAGGAGACCCAGTACTTC	CASSLTQETQYF
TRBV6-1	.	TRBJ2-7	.	TGTGCCAGCAGTGATAGCCCGACAGGCCCCTACGAGCAGTACTTC	CASSDSPTGPYEQYF
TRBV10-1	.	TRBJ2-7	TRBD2	TGCGCCAGCACCGAAGGGTCTAGCGGGAGCTCCTACGAGCAGTACTTC	CASTEGSSGSSYEQYF
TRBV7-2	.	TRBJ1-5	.	TGTGCCAGCAGCTTAGAGGGGCCCAAGAGCGATCAGCCCCAGCATTTT	CASSLEGPKSDQPQHF
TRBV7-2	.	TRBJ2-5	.	TGTGCCAGCAGTCCGACGGGCGGGATCGGTTTAGAGACCCAGTACTTC	CASSPTGGIGLETQYF
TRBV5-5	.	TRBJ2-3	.	TGTGCCAGCAGCTCTCGGCCGGGAACTCAGCCAGATACGCAGTATTTT	CASSSRPGTQPDTQYF
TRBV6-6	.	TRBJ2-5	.	TGTGCCAGCAGCCAGAGGGGCCGGGGGGAGACCCAGTACTTC	CASSQRGRGETQYF
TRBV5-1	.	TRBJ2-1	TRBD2	TGCGCCAGCAGCACCGTAGCGGGGGGGAACAATGAGCAGTTCTTC	CASSTVAGGNNEQFF
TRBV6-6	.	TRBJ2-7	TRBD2	TGTGCCAGCAGTTACTCTGCCGGGGGGGCCGGTTACGAGCAGTACTTC	CASSYSAGGAGYEQYF
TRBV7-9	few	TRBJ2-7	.	TGTGCCAGCAGCCCCGACCCCGGGACACCCCCGGAGTACTTC	CASSPDPGTPPEYF
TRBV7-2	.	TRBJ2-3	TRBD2	TGTGCCAGCAGCTTACGACTAGCGCCTACCACAGATACGCAGTATTTT	CASSLRLAPTTDTQYF
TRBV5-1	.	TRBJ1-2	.	TGCGCCAGCAGCTTGGTGGCGGCTTATGGCTACACCTTC	CASSLVAAYGYTF
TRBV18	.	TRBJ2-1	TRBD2	TGTGCCAGCTCACCACCTCAGCGGGGGTTTTACAATGAGCAGTTCTTC	CASSPPQRGFYNEQFF
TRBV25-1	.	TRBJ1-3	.	TGTGCCAGCAGAGACAGCCTCTCTGGAAACACCATATATTTT	CASRDSLSGNTIYF
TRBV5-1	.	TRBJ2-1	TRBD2	TGCGCCAGCAGCTTGGGGCTAGCGGACCTCTCCTACAATGAGCAGTTCTTC	CASSLGLADLSYNEQFF
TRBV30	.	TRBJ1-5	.	TGTGCCTGGAGTGTGGGGGGTGGCAATCAGCCCCAGCATTTT	CAWSVGGGNQPQHF
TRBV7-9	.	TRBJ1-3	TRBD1	TGTGCCAGCAGCGCAGACAGGGGCTCTGGAAACACCATATATTTT	CASSADRGSGNTIYF
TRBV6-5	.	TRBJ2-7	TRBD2	TGTGCCAGCAGCCGTACTAGCGGAACCTACGAGCAGTACTTC	CASSRTSGTYEQYF
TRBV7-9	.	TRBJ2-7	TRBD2	TGTGCCAGCAGCTTATCACTAGCGGGAACTTACGAGCAGTACTTC	CASSLSLAGTYEQYF
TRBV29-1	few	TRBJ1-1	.	TGCAGCGTCTCCCCTGAAGCTTTCTTT	CSVSPEAFF
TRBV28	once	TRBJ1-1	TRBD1	TGTGCCAGCAGTTCCACCGGGACAGGGGGCGCGGCTGAAGCTTTCTTT	CASSSTGTGGAAEAFF
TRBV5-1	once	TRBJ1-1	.	TGCGCCAGCACCCCGTCGGCGGGCTACACTGAAGCTTTCTTT	CASTPSAGYTEAFF
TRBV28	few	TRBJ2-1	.	TGTGCCAGCACCCTCATTGATGGGGCAGAGCAGTTCTTC	CASTLIDGAEQFF
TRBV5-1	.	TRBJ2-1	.	TGCGCCAGCAGCTTGGTGGCTACAGGTGGGCAGTTCTTC	CASSLVATGGQFF
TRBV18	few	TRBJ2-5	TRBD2	TGTGCCAGCTCACCTCGGACTAGCCGGGAGACCCAGTACTTC	CASSPRTSRETQYF
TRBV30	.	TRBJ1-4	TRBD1	TGTGCCTGGACTTCAGGGGGAAGGAATGAAAAACTGTTTTTT	CAWTSGGRNEKLFF
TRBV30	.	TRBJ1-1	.	TGTGCCTGGAGTGTCAGGGGCCCCTTGAACACTGAAGCTTTCTTT	CAWSVRGPLNTEAFF
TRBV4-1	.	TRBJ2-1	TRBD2	TGCGCCAGCAGCCAAGCCGGACTAGCGGGGGGTAATGAGCAGTTCTTC	CASSQAGLAGGNEQFF
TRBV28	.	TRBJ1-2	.	TGTGCCAGCAGTTCGAGAGCCTTTCGGGGCTACACCTTC	CASSSRAFRGYTF
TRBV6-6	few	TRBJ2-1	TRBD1	TGTGCCAGCACCGGACAGGCCCTCTCCTACAATGAGCAGTTCTTC	CASTGQALSYNEQFF
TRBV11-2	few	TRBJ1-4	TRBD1	TGTGCCAGCAGCTTCGGGACAGGGGGTGGGGAAAAACTGTTTTTT	CASSFGTGGGEKLFF